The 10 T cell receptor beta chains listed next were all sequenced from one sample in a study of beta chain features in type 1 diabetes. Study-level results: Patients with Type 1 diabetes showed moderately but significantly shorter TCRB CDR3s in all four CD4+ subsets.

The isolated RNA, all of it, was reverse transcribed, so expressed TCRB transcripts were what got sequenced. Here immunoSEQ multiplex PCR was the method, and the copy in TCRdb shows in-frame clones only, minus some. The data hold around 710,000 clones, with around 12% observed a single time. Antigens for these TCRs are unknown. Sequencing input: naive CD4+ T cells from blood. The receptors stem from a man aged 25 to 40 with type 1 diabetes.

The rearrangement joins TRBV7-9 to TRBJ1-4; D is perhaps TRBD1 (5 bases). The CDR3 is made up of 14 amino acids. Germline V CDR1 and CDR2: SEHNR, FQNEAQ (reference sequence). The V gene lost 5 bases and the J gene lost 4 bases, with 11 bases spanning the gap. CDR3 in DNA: TGTGCCAGCAGCCCACAGGCGAGTAATGAAAAACTGTTTTTT. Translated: CASSPQASNEKLFF.

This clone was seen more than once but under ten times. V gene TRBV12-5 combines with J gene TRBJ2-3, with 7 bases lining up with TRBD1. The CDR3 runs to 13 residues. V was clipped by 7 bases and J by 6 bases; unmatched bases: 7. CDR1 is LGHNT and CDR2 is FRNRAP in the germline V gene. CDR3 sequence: CASAPAGGDTQYF. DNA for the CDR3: TGTGCTAGTGCCCCGGCAGGGGGTGATACGCAGTATTTT.

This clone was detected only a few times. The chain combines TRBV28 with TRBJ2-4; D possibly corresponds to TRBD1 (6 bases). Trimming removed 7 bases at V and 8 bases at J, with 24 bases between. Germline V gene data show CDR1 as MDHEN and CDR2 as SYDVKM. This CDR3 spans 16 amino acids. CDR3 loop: CASTTLEAAYRDIQYF. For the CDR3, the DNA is TGTGCCAGCACCACTCTCGAGGCGGCCTACAGGGACATTCAGTACTTC.

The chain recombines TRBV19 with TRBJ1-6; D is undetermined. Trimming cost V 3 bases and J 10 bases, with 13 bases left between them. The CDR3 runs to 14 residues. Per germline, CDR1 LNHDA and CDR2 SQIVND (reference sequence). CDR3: CASSIVGSRSPLHF. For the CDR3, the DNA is TGTGCCAGTAGTATTGTAGGGTCTAGATCACCCCTCCACTTT.

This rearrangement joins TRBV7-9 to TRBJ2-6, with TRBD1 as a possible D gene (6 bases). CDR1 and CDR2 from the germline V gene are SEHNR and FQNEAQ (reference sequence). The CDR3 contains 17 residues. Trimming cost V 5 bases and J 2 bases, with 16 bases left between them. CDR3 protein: CASSLGQGLAGANVLTF. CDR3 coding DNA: TGTGCCAGCAGCCTCGGGCAGGGGCTGGCTGGGGCCAACGTCCTGACTTTC. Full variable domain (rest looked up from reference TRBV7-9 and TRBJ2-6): DTGVSQNPRHKITKRGQNVTFRCDPISEHNRLYWYRQTLGQGPEFLTYFQNEAQLEKSRLLSDRFSAERPKGSFSTLEIQRTEQGDSAMYLCASSLGQGLAGANVLTFGAGSRLTVL.

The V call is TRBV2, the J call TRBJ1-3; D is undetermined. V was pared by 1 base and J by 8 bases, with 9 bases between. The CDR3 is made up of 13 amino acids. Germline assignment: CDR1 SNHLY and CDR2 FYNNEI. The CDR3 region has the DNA TGTGCCAGCAGTGAAGAGGGTTTGGACACCATATATTTT. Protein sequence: CASSEEGLDTIYF.

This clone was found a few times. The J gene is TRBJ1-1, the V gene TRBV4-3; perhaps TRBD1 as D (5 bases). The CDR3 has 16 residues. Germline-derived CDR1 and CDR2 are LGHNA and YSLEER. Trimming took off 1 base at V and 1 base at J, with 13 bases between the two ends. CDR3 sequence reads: CASSQGGGFRNTEAFF. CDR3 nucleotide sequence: TGCGCCAGCAGCCAAGGTGGGGGGTTTAGGAACACTGAAGCTTTCTTT.

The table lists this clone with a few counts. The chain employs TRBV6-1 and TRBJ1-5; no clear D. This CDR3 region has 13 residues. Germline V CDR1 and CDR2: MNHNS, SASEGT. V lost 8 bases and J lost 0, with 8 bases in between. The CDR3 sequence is CASGSYSNQPQHF. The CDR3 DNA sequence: TGTGCCAGCGGAAGTTATAGCAATCAGCCCCAGCATTTT.

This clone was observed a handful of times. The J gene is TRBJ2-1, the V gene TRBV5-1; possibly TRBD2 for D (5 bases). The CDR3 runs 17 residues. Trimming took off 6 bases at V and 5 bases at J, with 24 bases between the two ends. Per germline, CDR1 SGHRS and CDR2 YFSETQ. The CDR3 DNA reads TGCGCCAGCACCTCGATTCCGAGGGCGGGTCAACACAATGAGCAGTTCTTC. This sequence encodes CASTSIPRAGQHNEQFF.

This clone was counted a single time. In nucleotides, the CDR3 is TGTGCCAGCAGCTTTGAGAAGGGCGAGCAGTACTTC. This codes for CASSFEKGEQYF. The chain employs TRBV11-2 and TRBJ2-7; D is unresolved. CDR1 and CDR2 (germline): SGHAT, FQNNGV. Trimming stripped 3 bases from V and 6 bases from J, with 9 bases between. CDR3 size: 12 residues.